This T cell receptor beta chain was recovered during a study of neoadjuvant anti-PD-1 for oral cavity cancer. The germline V gene encodes CDR1 LNHDA and CDR2 SQIVND (reference sequence). This CDR3 contains 15 residues. V lost 4 bases and J lost 1, with 13 bases in between. Stage II-IVA oral cavity squamous cell carcinoma was new and untreated by systemic or radiation therapy. These oral cavity squamous cell carcinomas were HPV-negative and locally advanced. Clones were sequenced by immunoSEQ multiplex PCR, and TCRdb holds only the in-frame ones, with some missing. The sample holds 15,000 or so clones, around 69% seen once.

The material was PBMCs, obtained before nivolumab (anti-PD-1) treatment. This chain links TRBV19 with TRBJ1-2; TRBD1 is a possible D gene (5 bases). The clonotype comes from a person aged 35-79 years with oral cavity squamous cell carcinoma. CDR3 amino acids: CASSSPGLLNYGYTF. As DNA, the CDR3 is TGTGCCAGTAGTAGCCCGGGACTCCTTAACTATGGCTACACCTTC.